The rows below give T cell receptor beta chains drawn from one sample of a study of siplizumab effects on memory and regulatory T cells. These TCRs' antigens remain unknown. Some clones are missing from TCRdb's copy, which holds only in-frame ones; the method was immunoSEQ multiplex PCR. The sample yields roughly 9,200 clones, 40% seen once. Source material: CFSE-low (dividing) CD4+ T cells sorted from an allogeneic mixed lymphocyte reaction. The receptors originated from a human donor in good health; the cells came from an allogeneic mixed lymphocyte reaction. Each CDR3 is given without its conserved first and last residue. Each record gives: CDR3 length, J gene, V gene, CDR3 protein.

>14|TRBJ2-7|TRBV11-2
ASSLGGGGRTGEQY
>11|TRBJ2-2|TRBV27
ASCFWGAGELF
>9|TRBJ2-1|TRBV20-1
SAKRLNEQF
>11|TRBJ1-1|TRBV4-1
ASTHRGFTEAF
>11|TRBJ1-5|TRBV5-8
ASSSYSNQPQH
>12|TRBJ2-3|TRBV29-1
SGFAAATTDTQY
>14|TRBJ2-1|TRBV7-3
ASSLTGSSGLDEQF
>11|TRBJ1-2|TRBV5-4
ASSLAGGVGYT
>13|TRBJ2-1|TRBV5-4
ASSLDRGSYNEQF
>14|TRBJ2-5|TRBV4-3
ASSQESRTGDETQY
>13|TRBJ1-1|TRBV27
ASSSGKGGYTEAF
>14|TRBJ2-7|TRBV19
ASSQLGTEGTYEQY
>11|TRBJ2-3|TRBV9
ASSGLKKDTQY
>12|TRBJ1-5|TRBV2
ASSEQGENQPQH
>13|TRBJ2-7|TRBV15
ATSRDRLAGGEQY
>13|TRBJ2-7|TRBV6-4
ASSNRVRGGYEQY
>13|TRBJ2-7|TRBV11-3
ASAKDRTGSYEQY
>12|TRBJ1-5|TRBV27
ASSFLPGQGAQH
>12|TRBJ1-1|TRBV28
ASSFAPRGTEAF
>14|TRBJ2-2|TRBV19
ASSGPSAANTGELF
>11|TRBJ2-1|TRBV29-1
SVGGQSYNEQF
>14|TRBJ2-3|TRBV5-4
ASSLRGGRETDTQY
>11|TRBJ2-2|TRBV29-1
SVGGRVTGELF
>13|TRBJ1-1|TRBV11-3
ASSLVGPASTEAF
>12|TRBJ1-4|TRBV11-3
ASSSRGLGRKTV
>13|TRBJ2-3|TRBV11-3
ASSLRAGSTDTQY
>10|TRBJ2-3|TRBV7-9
ASSQTRDTQY
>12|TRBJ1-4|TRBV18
ASSPQRLGGKLF
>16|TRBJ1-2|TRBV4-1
ASSQTRDRGPLNYGYT
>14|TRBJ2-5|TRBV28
ASSFSSFPQTVQRY
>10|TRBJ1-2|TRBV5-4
ASSLGYSGYT
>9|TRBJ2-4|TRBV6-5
ASGQGNIQY
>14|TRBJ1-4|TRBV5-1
ASSLVGTVLGEKLF
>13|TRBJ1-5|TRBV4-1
ASSTRTGGGQPQH
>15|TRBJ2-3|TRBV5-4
ASSQGGHGGVTVPQY
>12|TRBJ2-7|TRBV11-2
ASSLIRHSYEQY
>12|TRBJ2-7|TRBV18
ASSPLAGAYEQY
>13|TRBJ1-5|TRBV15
ATSREGHRNQPQH